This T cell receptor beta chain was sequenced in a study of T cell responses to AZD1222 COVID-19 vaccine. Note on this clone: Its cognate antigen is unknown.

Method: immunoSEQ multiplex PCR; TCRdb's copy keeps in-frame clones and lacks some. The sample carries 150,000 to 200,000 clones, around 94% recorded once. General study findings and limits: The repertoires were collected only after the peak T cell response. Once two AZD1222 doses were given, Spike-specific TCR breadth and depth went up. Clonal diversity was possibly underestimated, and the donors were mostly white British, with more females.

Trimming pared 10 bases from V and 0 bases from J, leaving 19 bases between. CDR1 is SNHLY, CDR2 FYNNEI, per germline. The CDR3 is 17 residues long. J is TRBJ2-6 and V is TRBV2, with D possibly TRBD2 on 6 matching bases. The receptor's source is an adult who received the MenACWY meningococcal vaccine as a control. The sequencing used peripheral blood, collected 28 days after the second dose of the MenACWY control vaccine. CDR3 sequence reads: CATQLTGGASGANVLTF. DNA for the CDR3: TGTGCCACCCAACTAACTGGAGGGGCCTCTGGGGCCAACGTCCTGACTTTC.